This T cell receptor (beta chain) was retrieved from a study of radiotherapy plus CTLA-4 blockade in lung cancer (dated by TCRdb to the late 2010s). Concerning the study at large: Among the enrolled patients, about 19% had an objective response, and roughly 30% reached disease control. Overall study outcomes, separate from this receptor: Increased serum interferon-beta after radiation, together with early dynamic changes in blood T cell clones, were reported to be the strongest predictors of response. After treatment with radiotherapy and ipilimumab, TCR clones that originated in tumors expanded in peripheral blood.

V is reduced by 2 bases and J by 7 bases, leaving a spacing of 18 bases between them. CDR1 is given as MDHEN and CDR2 as SYDVKM, both from the germline V gene. From the cysteine up to the phenylalanine, the CDR3 has a length of 16 residues. The DNA shown is the 48-base CDR3, in frame from base 1. The receptor library was made with the immunoSEQ multiplex PCR assay. In TCRdb, the immuneACCESS table is reduced to in-frame sequences with V and J assigned. These tables do not hold every clone; where another copy was compared, an unresolved V gene accounts for under half, and the others remain unexplained. Counted in this sample were about 97,000 clones; roughly 79% of them appeared once. The biggest ten clones account for 2.8% of the sample. Concerning this clone itself: This receptor's antigen is unknown. Base qualities are not recorded, but no much larger clone differs from it by a single base.

In this study, focal radiation therapy paired with CTLA-4 blockade (ipilimumab) was tested in patients who had chemo-refractory metastatic non-small-cell lung cancer. The receptor comes from a human donor with non-small cell lung cancer who had a partial response to radiotherapy plus ipilimumab. Some clones in this sample may be carry-over from other donors' samples. The rearranged chain carries TRBV28 and TRBJ2-1; the D segment could be TRBD1, given 6 matching bases. Material: peripheral blood, obtained from a patient treated with radiotherapy plus ipilimumab. The CDR3 region has the sequence CASSLPLEQGWNEQFF. The nucleotide sequence is TGTGCCAGCAGTTTACCCCTTGAACAGGGCTGGAATGAGCAGTTCTTC.